This paragraph reports one T cell receptor (beta chain). The data are from a study of blood T cell repertoires in COVID-19. Assay: immunoSEQ multiplex PCR; the TCRdb copy retains only in-frame clones and omits some. This table has about 120,000 clones, around 76% appearing once. After removal of 0 bases from V and 8 bases from J, the junction contained 7 bases not matched to a gene. Per germline, CDR1 SGHKS and CDR2 YYEKEE (reference sequence). This CDR3 is 16 amino acids long. This chain joins TRBV5-5 and TRBJ1-6; TRBD1 matches 8 bases. Sequenced material: peripheral blood. This receptor was identified in a man between 65 and 85 years old with acute or convalescent COVID-19. This CDR3 is CASSLGAGGLYSPLHF. For the CDR3, the DNA is TGTGCCAGCAGCTTGGGGGCAGGGGGCTTATATTCACCCCTCCACTTT.